Each of the 24 T cell receptor beta chains below was sequenced from the same sample in a study of cytomegalovirus exposure and HLA in healthy donors. Both 60 Vbeta primers and 13 Jbeta primers went into the PCR. The data were produced by immunoSEQ multiplex PCR, yet TCRdb's version contains in-frame clones alone and is incomplete. This sample has some 110,000 clones; 9.5% to 15% occur once, and the top ten carry about 16%. Sequencing input: PBMCs. The receptors stem from a man aged 35 to 55 in good health and CMV-seropositive.

In its sample, this clone was seen a few times. V and J are TRBV4-1 and TRBJ1-5, with 12 bases lining up with TRBD1. Per germline, CDR1 MGHRA and CDR2 YSYEKL. Unmatched junction bases numbered 17, after V lost 4 bases and J lost 1 base. This CDR3 comprises 21 residues. CDR3 in DNA: TGCGCCAGCAGCCTTCTCCTCTCCACGGGACAGGGGGCGGCGAGCAATCAGCCCCAGCATTTT. As protein: CASSLLLSTGQGAASNQPQHF.

A remark on this clone: A far larger clone is one nucleotide away, so this likely arose from a read error. The sample has other DNA sequences that encode this CDR3 too. V and J are TRBV6-6 and TRBJ2-5, with TRBD2 matching over 8 bases. Trimming took 5 bases from V and 0 from J; bases not matched to a gene: 8. CDR1 is MNHNY, CDR2 SVGAGI, per germline (reference sequence). This CDR3 has 16 amino acids. The CDR3 reads CASSLLAGTYQETQYF. In nucleotides, the CDR3 is TGTGCCAGCAGTCTTTTAGCGGGAACCTACCAAGAGACCCAGTACTTC.

The V gene is TRBV10-2, the J gene TRBJ2-1, with 13 nucleotides matching TRBD2. Per germline, CDR1 WSHSY and CDR2 SAAADI. The CDR3 is 18 amino acids. J lost 5 bases, V lost 6 bases, and 13 bases had no gene match. The CDR3 protein is CASRTTSGRAKWDNEQFF. The CDR3 bases are TGCGCCAGCAGGACTACTAGCGGGAGGGCCAAATGGGACAATGAGCAGTTCTTC.

This clone has a handful of counts. The rearrangement links TRBV28 to TRBJ2-7; perhaps TRBD2 as D (6 bases). Trimming removed 2 bases from V and 0 bases from J, with 17 bases in between. The CDR3 extends over 17 amino acids. Germline V lookup: CDR1 MDHEN, CDR2 SYDVKM. In DNA form, the CDR3 reads TGTGCCAGCAGTTTAGCCCCTCGCGGGACCCTCTCCTACGAGCAGTACTTC. Residues: CASSLAPRGTLSYEQYF.

This clone was counted a few times. The chain links TRBV5-4 to TRBJ1-2; D is perhaps TRBD1 (5 bases). With 3 bases removed from V and 3 bases from J, the gap between germline ends came to 9 bases. Germline CDR1 SGHNT, CDR2 YYREEE (reference sequence). The CDR3 has 13 residues. CDR3: CASSSGLDYGYTF. CDR3 nucleotide sequence: TGTGCCAGCAGCTCAGGGTTGGACTATGGCTACACCTTC.

The V gene is TRBV10-2, the J gene TRBJ2-7; D perhaps matches TRBD2 (5 bases). The CDR3 runs to 16 residues. Per germline, CDR1 WSHSY and CDR2 SAAADI. The ends were cut back, 3 bases at V and 6 bases at J, with 21 bases in the middle. The CDR3 here is CASSDLDPGIAREQYF. The CDR3 coding sequence is TGCGCCAGCAGTGACCTAGACCCGGGAATAGCTCGCGAGCAGTACTTC.

In its sample, this clone was seen a few times. This chain joins TRBV19 and TRBJ2-3; 8 nucleotides align to TRBD2. From germline, CDR1 is LNHDA and CDR2 SQIVND (reference sequence). The CDR3 contains 16 residues. The ends lost 1 base at V and 2 bases at J; junction bases unmatched: 5. The CDR3 reads CASSIGAGGLTDTQYF. The CDR3 bases are TGTGCCAGTAGTATAGGGGCGGGAGGTCTCACAGATACGCAGTATTTT.

About this clone: Other DNA sequences in this sample translate to the same CDR3. The chain is built from TRBV10-3 and TRBJ2-3; 8 bases map to TRBD1. The CDR3 length is 16 residues. With V trimmed by 6 bases and J by 6 bases, 14 bases remained unmatched. Germline CDR1 reads ENHRY; CDR2 reads SYGVKD. For the CDR3, the DNA is TGTGCCATCAGCGGACAGGGCCTTAACTTGGGGGATACGCAGTATTTT. Encoded protein: CAISGQGLNLGDTQYF.

The DNA of the CDR3 is TGTGCCAGCAGTCTCGGACTAGCGGGAGGGCCGGGGGAGCAGTACTTC. Residues: CASSLGLAGGPGEQYF. V gene TRBV27 combines with J gene TRBJ2-7, with 15 bases identical to TRBD2. Losses at the gene ends were 5 bases for V and 7 bases for J; bases not matched to a gene: 9. The CDR3 is made up of 16 amino acids. From germline, CDR1 is MNHEY and CDR2 SMNVEV (reference sequence).

The chain joins TRBV10-3 to TRBJ2-3; 9 positions match TRBD1. Germline-derived CDR1 and CDR2 are ENHRY and SYGVKD. The J segment lost 3 bases and the V segment lost 3 bases, leaving 4 bases of the junction unmatched. The CDR3 totals 15 residues. This CDR3 reads CAISEGTGWTDTQYF. In DNA, the CDR3 is TGTGCCATCAGTGAAGGGACAGGGTGGACAGATACGCAGTATTTT.

A few counts support this clone. This chain links TRBV7-9 with TRBJ2-1; D gene uncertain. V was pared by 0 bases and J by 0 bases, with 6 bases between. This CDR3 spans 15 amino acids. CDR1 SEHNR and CDR2 FQNEAQ come from the germline V gene (reference sequence). The CDR3 reads CASSLAVSSYNEQFF. The CDR3 DNA reads TGTGCCAGCAGCTTAGCAGTGAGCTCCTACAATGAGCAGTTCTTC.

There are a few counts of this clone. V gene TRBV6-1 combines with J gene TRBJ1-1; a weak D match, TRBD1 (5 bases). The V and J ends lost 3 bases and 0 bases respectively, with 17 bases between them. The CDR3 has 17 amino acids. CDR1 is MNHNS and CDR2 is SASEGT in the germline V gene. The CDR3 sequence: CASSDLFNSGLNTEAFF. The CDR3 nucleotides read TGTGCCAGCAGTGATCTTTTTAACTCAGGGTTGAACACTGAAGCTTTCTTT.

The chain recombines TRBV28 with TRBJ2-7, with TRBD1 matching 10 bases. This CDR3 is built from 16 residues. CDR1 MDHEN and CDR2 SYDVKM come from the germline V gene. Unmatched junction bases numbered 15, after V lost 10 bases and J lost 3 bases. Written as DNA, the CDR3 is TGTGCCACCAGGTCCTCCGGGACAGGGGAACTCTACGAGCAGTACTTC. Translation gives CATRSSGTGELYEQYF. The entire variable domain, with the rest obtained from reference TRBV28 and TRBJ2-7, is as follows: DVKVTQSSRYLVKRTGEKVFLECVQDMDHENMFWYRQDPGLGLRLIYFSYDVKMKEKGDIPEGYSVSREKKERFSLILESASTNQTSMYLCATRSSGTGELYEQYFGPGTRLTVT.

This chain uses TRBV5-5 with TRBJ2-4; no definite D call. The CDR3 runs to 14 residues. CDR1 SGHKS and CDR2 YYEKEE come from the germline V gene (reference sequence). Trimming left V 8 bases short and J 6 bases short, with 18 bases between. The CDR3 spells CASTPNRGGNIQYF. The CDR3, as DNA: TGTGCCAGTACCCCCAATCGAGGCGGAAACATTCAGTACTTC.

This clone turned up a few times. The chain links TRBV10-1 to TRBJ2-5, with 9 nucleotides matching TRBD2. The CDR3 loop spans 15 amino acids. Germline V gene sequence: CDR1 WNHNN, CDR2 SYGVQD (reference sequence). Trimming cost V 0 bases and J 5 bases; bases outside gene matches: 4. The CDR3 sequence: CASSESKAGGETQYF. CDR3 sequence (DNA): TGCGCCAGCAGTGAGTCGAAGGCGGGAGGGGAGACCCAGTACTTC.

This clone was picked up a small number of times. V is TRBV27 and J is TRBJ1-2, with TRBD1 identical over 10 bases. The CDR3 totals 15 residues. The J segment lost 4 bases and the V segment lost 5 bases, leaving 7 bases of the junction unmatched. Germline CDR1 and CDR2: MNHEY and SMNVEV (reference sequence). The CDR3 is CASSKTGGAGYGYTF. For the CDR3, the DNA is TGTGCCAGCAGTAAGACAGGGGGCGCCGGCTATGGCTACACCTTC.

V gene TRBV28 combines with J gene TRBJ1-1; TRBD1 matches at 8 bases. Germline V gene lookup returns CDR1 MDHEN and CDR2 SYDVKM. V shed 7 bases, J shed 1 base, and the junction held 2 bases outside the gene matches. There are 13 residues in the CDR3. The chain's CDR3 is CASNDRGNTEAFF. DNA of the CDR3: TGTGCCAGCAACGACAGGGGGAACACTGAAGCTTTCTTT.

The chain recombines TRBV28 with TRBJ2-4; perhaps TRBD1 as D (5 bases). Trimming took 6 bases from V and 1 from J, leaving 10 bases between them. The CDR3 has 14 amino acids. From germline, CDR1 is MDHEN and CDR2 SYDVKM. The CDR3 spells CASREGVAKNIQYF. The CDR3 DNA sequence: TGTGCCAGCAGGGAAGGGGTGGCCAAAAACATTCAGTACTTC.

This clone appeared a few times. The V call is TRBV19, the J call TRBJ1-5, with D perhaps TRBD1 (5 bases). The CDR3 runs 15 residues. The germline V gene has CDR1 LNHDA and CDR2 SQIVND (reference sequence). V lost 3 bases, J lost 2 bases, and 11 bases lay in between. CDR3 sequence reads: CASSMAQGGNQPQHF. As DNA, the CDR3 is TGTGCCAGTAGTATGGCGCAGGGTGGCAATCAGCCCCAGCATTTT.

The chain couples TRBV7-2 to TRBJ1-5, with D perhaps TRBD1 (5 bases). Germline-derived CDR1 and CDR2 are SGHTA and FQGNSA. CDR3 length: 15 residues. The V end was cut by 6 bases, the J end by 2 bases, with 14 bases between. CDR3 sequence reads: CASRAPGGGNQPQHF. In DNA, the CDR3 is TGTGCCAGCAGGGCACCTGGAGGGGGCAATCAGCCCCAGCATTTT.

The V gene is TRBV5-4, the J gene TRBJ2-7, with D unresolved. The CDR3 consists of 11 residues. Germline V gives CDR1 SGHNT, CDR2 YYREEE (reference sequence). Trimming cost V 3 bases and J 1 base, with 2 bases left between them. CDR3 DNA sequence: TGTGCCAGCAGCTCATCCTACGAGCAGTACTTC. It is translated as CASSSSYEQYF. The variable domain in full, completed from reference TRBV5-4 and TRBJ2-7, reads ETGVTQSPTHLIKTRGQQVTLRCSSQSGHNTVSWYQQALGQGPQFIFQYYREEENGRGNFPPRFSGLQFPNYSSELNVNALELDDSALYLCASSSSYEQYFGPGTRLTVT.

This clone was found a few times. The chain has TRBV7-7 and TRBJ2-5; D is possibly TRBD2 (5 bases). This CDR3 contains 14 residues. Deletions cut 6 bases from V and 3 bases from J, with 14 bases between. The germline CDR1 and CDR2 sequences are SSHAT and FNYEAQ (reference sequence). In nucleotides, the CDR3 is TGTGCCAGCAGTTCAATGGACGGGAAAGAGACCCAGTACTTC. This encodes CASSSMDGKETQYF.

The chain has TRBV28 and TRBJ2-7; TRBD2 agrees at 11 bases. This CDR3 contains 15 residues. Germline V gene lookup returns CDR1 MDHEN and CDR2 SYDVKM. The junction had 3 bases not matched to a gene; V was cut back by 3 bases and J by 2 bases. This CDR3 reads CASSLGLAATYEQYF. Written as DNA, the CDR3 is TGTGCCAGCAGTTTGGGACTAGCGGCGACCTACGAGCAGTACTTC.

This rearrangement joins TRBV7-9 to TRBJ2-6, with D perhaps TRBD1 (5 bases). V shed 7 bases and J shed 1 base, with 14 bases lying between them. Germline V CDR1 and CDR2: SEHNR, FQNEAQ (reference sequence). CDR3 size: 16 residues. This CDR3 is CASTSVGASGANVLTF. CDR3 coding DNA: TGTGCCAGCACCTCAGTAGGGGCTTCTGGGGCCAACGTCCTGACTTTC.